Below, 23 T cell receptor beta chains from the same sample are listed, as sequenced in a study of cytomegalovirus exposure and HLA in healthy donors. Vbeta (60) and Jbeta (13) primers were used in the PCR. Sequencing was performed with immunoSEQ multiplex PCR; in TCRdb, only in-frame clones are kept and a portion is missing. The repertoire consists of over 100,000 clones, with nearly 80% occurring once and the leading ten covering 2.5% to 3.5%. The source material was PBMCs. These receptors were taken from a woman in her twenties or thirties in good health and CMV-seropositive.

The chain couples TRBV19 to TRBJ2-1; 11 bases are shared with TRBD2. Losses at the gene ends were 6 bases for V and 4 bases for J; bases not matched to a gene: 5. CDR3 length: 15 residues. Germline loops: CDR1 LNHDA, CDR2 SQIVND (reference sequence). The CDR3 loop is CASSKTSGVYNEQFF. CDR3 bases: TGTGCCAGTAGCAAGACTAGCGGGGTTTACAATGAGCAGTTCTTC.

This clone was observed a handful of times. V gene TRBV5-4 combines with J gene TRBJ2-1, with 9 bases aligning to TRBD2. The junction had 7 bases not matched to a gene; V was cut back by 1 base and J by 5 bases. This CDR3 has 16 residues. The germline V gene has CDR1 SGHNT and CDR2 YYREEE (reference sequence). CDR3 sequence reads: CASSLSPSGTNNEQFF. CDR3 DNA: TGTGCCAGCAGCTTGTCCCCTAGCGGGACTAACAATGAGCAGTTCTTC.

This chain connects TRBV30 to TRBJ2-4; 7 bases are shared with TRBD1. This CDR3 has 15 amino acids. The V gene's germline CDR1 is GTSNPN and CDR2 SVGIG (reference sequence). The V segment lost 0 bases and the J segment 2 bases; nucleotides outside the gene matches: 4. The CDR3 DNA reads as TGTGCCTGGAGTGTAGGGGGCCCTTCCAAAAACATTCAGTACTTC. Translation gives CAWSVGGPSKNIQYF.

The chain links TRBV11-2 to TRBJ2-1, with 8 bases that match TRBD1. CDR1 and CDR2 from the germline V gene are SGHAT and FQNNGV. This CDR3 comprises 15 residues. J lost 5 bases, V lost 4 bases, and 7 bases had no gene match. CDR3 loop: CASSYRGVLNNEQFF. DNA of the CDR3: TGTGCCAGCAGCTACAGGGGGGTTTTGAACAATGAGCAGTTCTTC.

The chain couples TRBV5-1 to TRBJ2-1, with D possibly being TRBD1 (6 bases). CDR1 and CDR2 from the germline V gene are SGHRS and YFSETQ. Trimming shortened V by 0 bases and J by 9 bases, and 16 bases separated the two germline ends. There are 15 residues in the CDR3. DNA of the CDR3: TGCGCCAGCAGCTTGGGAGCTCAGGGGTCAGGTGAGCAGTTCTTC. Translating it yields CASSLGAQGSGEQFF. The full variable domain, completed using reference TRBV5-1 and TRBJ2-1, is KAGVTQTPRYLIKTRGQQVTLSCSPISGHRSVSWYQQTPGQGLQFLFEYFSETQRNKGNFPGRFSGRQFSNSRSEMNVSTLELGDSALYLCASSLGAQGSGEQFFGPGTRLTVL.

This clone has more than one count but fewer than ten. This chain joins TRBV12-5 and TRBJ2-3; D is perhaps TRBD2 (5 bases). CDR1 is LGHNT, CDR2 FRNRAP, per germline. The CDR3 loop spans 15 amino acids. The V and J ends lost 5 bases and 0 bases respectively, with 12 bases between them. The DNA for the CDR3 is TGTGCTAGTGGTCCAAGCGGTTCTAGCACAGATACGCAGTATTTT. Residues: CASGPSGSSTDTQYF. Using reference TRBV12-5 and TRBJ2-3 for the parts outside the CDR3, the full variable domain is DARVTQTPRHKVTEMGQEVTMRCQPILGHNTVFWYRQTMMQGLELLAYFRNRAPLDDSGMPKDRFSAEMPDATLATLKIQPSEPRDSAVYFCASGPSGSSTDTQYFGPGTRLTVL.

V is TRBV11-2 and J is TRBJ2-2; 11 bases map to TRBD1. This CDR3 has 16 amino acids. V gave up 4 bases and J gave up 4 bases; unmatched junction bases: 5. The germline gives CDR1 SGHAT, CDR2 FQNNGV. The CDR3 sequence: CASSSYGTGGTGELFF. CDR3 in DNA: TGTGCCAGCAGCTCCTATGGGACAGGGGGCACCGGGGAGCTGTTTTTT.

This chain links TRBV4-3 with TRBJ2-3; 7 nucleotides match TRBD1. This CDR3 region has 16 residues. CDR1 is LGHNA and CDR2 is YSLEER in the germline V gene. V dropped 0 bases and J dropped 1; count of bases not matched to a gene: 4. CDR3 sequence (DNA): TGCGCCAGCAGCCAAGATATAGGACAGGGCACAGATACGCAGTATTTT. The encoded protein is CASSQDIGQGTDTQYF.

CDR3 residues: CASSFGGSGGALKYF. The CDR3 bases are TGTGCCAGCAGTTTCGGGGGGAGCGGGGGGGCCCTTAAGTACTTC. The chain employs TRBV28 and TRBJ2-7; 10 bases are shared with TRBD2. V shed 3 bases and J 11 bases; nucleotides not matched to a gene: 13. The V gene's germline CDR1 is MDHEN and CDR2 SYDVKM. This CDR3 is built from 15 residues. The whole variable domain, filled in from reference TRBV28 and TRBJ2-7, reads DVKVTQSSRYLVKRTGEKVFLECVQDMDHENMFWYRQDPGLGLRLIYFSYDVKMKEKGDIPEGYSVSREKKERFSLILESASTNQTSMYLCASSFGGSGGALKYFGPGTRLTVT.

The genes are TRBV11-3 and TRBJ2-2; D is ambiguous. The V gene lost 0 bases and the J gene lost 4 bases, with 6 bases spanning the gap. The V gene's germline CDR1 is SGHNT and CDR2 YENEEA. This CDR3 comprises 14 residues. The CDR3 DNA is TGTGCCAGCAGCTTAGATTGGAGCACCGGGGAGCTGTTTTTT. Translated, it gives CASSLDWSTGELFF.

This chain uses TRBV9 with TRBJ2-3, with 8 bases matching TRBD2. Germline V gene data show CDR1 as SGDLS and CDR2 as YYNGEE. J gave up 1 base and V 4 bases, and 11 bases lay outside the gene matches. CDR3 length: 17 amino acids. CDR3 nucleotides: TGTGCCAGCAGCCCTCTTCGCGGGGGGTCAGGCACAGATACGCAGTATTTT. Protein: CASSPLRGGSGTDTQYF.

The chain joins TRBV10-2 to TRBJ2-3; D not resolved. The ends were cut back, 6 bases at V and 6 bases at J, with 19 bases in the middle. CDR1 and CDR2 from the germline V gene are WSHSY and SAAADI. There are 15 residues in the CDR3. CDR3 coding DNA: TGCGCCAGCAGCATTCGAGGTCAGCGAGTGGATACGCAGTATTTT. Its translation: CASSIRGQRVDTQYF.

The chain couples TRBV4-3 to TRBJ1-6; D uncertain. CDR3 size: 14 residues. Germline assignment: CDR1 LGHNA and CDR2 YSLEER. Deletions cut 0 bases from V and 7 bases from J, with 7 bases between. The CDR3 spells CASSQEGRNSPLHF. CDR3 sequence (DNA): TGCGCCAGCAGCCAAGAGGGCCGGAATTCACCCCTCCACTTT.

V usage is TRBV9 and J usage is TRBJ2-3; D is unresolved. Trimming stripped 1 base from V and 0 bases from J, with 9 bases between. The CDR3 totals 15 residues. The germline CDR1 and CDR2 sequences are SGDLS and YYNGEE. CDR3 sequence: CASSVQDSSTDTQYF. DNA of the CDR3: TGTGCCAGCAGCGTACAGGATTCTAGCACAGATACGCAGTATTTT.

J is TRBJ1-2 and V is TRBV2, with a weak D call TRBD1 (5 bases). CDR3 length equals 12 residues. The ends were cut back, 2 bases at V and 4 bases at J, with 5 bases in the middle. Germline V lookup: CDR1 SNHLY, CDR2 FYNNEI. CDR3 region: CASSERGYGYTF. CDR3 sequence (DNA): TGTGCCAGCAGTGAAAGGGGCTATGGCTACACCTTC.

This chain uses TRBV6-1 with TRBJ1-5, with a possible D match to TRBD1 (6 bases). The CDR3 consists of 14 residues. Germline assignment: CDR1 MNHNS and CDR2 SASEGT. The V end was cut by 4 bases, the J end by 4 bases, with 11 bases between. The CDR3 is CASSGWDTNQPQHF. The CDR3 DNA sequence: TGTGCCAGCAGTGGGTGGGACACAAATCAGCCCCAGCATTTT.

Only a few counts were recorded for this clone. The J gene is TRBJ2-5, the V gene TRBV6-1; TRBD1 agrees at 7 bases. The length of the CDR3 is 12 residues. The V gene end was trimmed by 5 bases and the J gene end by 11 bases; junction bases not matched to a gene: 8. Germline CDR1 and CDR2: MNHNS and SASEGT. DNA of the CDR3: TGTGCCAGCAGTACAGGGGCCAGGGGGCAGTACTTC. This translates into CASSTGARGQYF.

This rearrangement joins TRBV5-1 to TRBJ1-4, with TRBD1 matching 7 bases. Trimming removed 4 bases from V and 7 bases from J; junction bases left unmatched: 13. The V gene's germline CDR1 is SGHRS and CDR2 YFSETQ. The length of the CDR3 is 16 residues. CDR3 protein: CASSQEGGRGVEKLFF. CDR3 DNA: TGCGCCAGCAGCCAGGAAGGAGGCAGGGGGGTTGAAAAACTGTTTTTT. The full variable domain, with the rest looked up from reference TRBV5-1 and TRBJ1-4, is KAGVTQTPRYLIKTRGQQVTLSCSPISGHRSVSWYQQTPGQGLQFLFEYFSETQRNKGNFPGRFSGRQFSNSRSEMNVSTLELGDSALYLCASSQEGGRGVEKLFFGSGTQLSVL.

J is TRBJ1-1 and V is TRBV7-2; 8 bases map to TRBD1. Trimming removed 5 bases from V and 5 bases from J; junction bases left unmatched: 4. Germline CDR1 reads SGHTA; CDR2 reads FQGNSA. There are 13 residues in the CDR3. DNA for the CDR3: TGTGCCAGCAGCGCCACAGGGGGGACTGAAGCTTTCTTT. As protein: CASSATGGTEAFF.

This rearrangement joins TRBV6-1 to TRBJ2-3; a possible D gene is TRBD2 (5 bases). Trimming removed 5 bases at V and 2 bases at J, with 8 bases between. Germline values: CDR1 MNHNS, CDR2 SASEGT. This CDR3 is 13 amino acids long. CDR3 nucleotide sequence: TGTGCCAGCAGTAATAGCGACACAGATACGCAGTATTTT. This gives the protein CASSNSDTDTQYF.

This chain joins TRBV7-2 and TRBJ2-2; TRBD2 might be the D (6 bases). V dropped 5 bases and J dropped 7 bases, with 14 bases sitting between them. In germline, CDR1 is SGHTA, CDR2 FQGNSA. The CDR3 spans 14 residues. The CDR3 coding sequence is TGTGCCAGCAGCCAGATCGGGGGAGGCGGGGAGCTGTTTTTT. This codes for CASSQIGGGGELFF.

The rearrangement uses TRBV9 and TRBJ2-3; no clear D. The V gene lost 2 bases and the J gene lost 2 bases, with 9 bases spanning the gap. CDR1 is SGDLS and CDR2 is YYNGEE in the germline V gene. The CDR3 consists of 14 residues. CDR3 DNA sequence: TGTGCCAGCAGCGTTAGACTCTCCACAGATACGCAGTATTTT. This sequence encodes CASSVRLSTDTQYF.

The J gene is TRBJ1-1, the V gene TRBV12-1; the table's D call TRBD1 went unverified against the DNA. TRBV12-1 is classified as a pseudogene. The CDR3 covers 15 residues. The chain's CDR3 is CASSGRDRVNTEAFF. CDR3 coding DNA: TGTGCCAGCAGCGGCCGGGACAGGGTGAACACTGAAGCTTTCTTT.